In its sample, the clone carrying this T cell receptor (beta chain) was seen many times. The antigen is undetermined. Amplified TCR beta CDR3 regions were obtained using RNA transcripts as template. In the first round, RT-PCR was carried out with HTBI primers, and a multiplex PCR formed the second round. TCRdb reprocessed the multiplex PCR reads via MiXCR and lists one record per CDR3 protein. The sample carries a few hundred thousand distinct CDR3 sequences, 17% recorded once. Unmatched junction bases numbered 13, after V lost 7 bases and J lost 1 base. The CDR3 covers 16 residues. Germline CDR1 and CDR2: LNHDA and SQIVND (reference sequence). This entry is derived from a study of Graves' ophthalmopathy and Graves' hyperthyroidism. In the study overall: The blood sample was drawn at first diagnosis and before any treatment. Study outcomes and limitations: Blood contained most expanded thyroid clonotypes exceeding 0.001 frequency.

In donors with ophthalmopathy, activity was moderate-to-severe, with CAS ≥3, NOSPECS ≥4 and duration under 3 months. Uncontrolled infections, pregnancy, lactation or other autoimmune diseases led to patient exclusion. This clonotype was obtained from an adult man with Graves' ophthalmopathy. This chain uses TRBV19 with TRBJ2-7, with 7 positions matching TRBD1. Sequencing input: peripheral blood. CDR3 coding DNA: TGTGCCAGTACCTCCCCGGACAGGTCCTATTCCTACGAGCAGTACTTC. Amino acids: CASTSPDRSYSYEQYF.